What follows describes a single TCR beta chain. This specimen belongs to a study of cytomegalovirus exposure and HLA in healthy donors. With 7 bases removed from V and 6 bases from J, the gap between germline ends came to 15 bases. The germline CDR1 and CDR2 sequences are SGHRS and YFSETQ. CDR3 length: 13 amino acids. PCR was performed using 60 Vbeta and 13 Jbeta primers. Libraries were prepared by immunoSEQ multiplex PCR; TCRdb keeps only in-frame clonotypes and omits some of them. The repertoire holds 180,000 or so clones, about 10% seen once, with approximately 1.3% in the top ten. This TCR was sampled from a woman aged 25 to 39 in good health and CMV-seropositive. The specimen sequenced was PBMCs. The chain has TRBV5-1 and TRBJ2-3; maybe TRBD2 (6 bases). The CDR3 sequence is CASGWEVPDTQYF. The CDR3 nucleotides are TGCGCCAGCGGATGGGAGGTACCCGATACGCAGTATTTT.